The source of this T cell receptor beta chain is a study of cytomegalovirus exposure and HLA in healthy donors (dated by TCRdb to about 2017). Notes on the research overall: In an earlier analysis of around 540 of the donors, roughly 300 Gb of sequence data and approximately 120 million unique TCR beta sequences from some 170 million T cells were reported. High-throughput TCR immunosequencing, statistical association of individual TCRs with disease status, and machine learning were combined to predict cytomegalovirus infection status. In a later genetic analysis, genome-wide SNP genotypes for about 65% of the 666 donors were used, and that subset was treated as a discovery cohort. Donor age, sex, ethnicity and CMV serostatus were compiled alongside the repertoire data. The study used immunosequencing to profile the T cell repertoires of more than 650 subjects and linked those repertoires to cytomegalovirus serostatus. HLA typing included class I and class II loci at four-digit resolution. On average, 235,054 unique TCR beta nucleotide sequences were sequenced per donor among a few hundred genotyped donors of the cohort, with roughly 18% of those sequences being non-productive. An earlier analysis of approximately 640 of the donors applied high-throughput TCR beta sequencing to assess whether each TCR beta V gene segment acted as functional or pseudogenic. The later analysis used no new phenotypic data to find candidate immune exposures, relying instead on TCR beta sequences and their occurrence across donors. The number of donors typed differed by locus, with roughly 629-640 for A, B, C, DRB1 and DQB1, 522 for DQA1, about 610 for DPA1, and roughly 450 for DPB1. Because of strong linkage in the cohort, roughly 5 DR-DQ haplotypes were treated as single units for association and clustering. A later analysis re-examined previously published TCR beta repertoires from more than 650 donors and added high-resolution HLA genotyping to investigate patterns of TCR occurrence. An early release covering about 600 HLA-typed donors comprised approximately 290 gigabases of sequencing data and around 80 million unique TCR sequences. In addition to the first cohort of about 650 subjects, a separate validation cohort of 120 different subjects was used. All discovery cohort repertoires had been generated using a single sequencing platform. Of the roughly 400 genotyped donors, over 80% were placed in the genetic ancestry cluster associated with self-reported Caucasian donors. The aim of the study was to test whether cataloging public T cell receptors could identify signatures of past pathogen exposure. Results the study describes overall, beyond this receptor: Only TCR beta chains were sequenced in this cohort, and the absence of alpha or paired-chain data limited detectable features. A cluster of highly shared sequence variants was judged likely to be a technical artifact of the sequencing pipeline. In a later analysis, TCR association rates were found to vary across HLA loci, with the most associated TCRs seen for DRB1 alleles and the fewest for HLA-C alleles. In the study, some 160 TCR beta chains were listed as associated with cytomegalovirus. The 87-base-pair reads could not distinguish some IMGT-functional V segments, including TRBV6-2 and TRBV6-3, so those segments were excluded. Strong co-occurrence of HLA alleles, especially DR and DQ, made assigning TCR associations to individual alleles difficult. A later analysis associated some 17,000 TCR beta sequences with specific HLA alleles at a false discovery rate of 0.05. It was suggested by the authors that the approach could potentially be generalized to other disease states and immunological phenotypes. For the cohort, immune exposure information was limited to CMV serostatus. In a later genetic analysis, fewer N-insertions in productive TCRs were reported among donors in an Asian-associated ancestry cluster than the approximately 710-donor mean. A later analysis found that most CMV-associated TCR beta chains appeared HLA-restricted, with HLA associations seemingly driven largely by CMV exposure. A later analysis found that HLA-associated TCR beta chains were more clonally expanded and had lower generation probabilities than equally common non-associated chains. Roughly uniform sequencing depth across donors was assumed in presence/absence analyses, although this assumption may not hold. Across donors, most TCR sequences were observed very rarely, whereas some public TCRs were present in many individuals. According to a later analysis, parvovirus B19, influenza, CMV and Epstein-Barr virus appeared linked to several top co-occurrence clusters. In vitro tests confirmed that three of the cytomegalovirus-associated TCR beta chains recognize cytomegalovirus antigens. Because counts were too low, 15 to 20 rarely observed V segments, including chromosome 9 orphons, were excluded from the earlier analysis of around 590 of the donors. In an earlier analysis of 500 to 650 of the donors, most TCR beta V segments appeared in productive rearrangements about 87% or about 30% of the time, broadly matching IMGT annotations. Because HLA typing was missing for some donors at each locus, association tests included only the typed subset. In both the original and validation cohorts, the classifier was reported to diagnose cytomegalovirus status with high specificity and sensitivity. A further reported finding was that TCR beta sequences accurately predicted the HLA-A and HLA-B alleles for most subjects in the first cohort. Linkage disequilibrium might explain the correlated functional status among segregating V segments, but an unknown experimental factor could not be excluded. In a later genetic analysis, a missense DCLRE1C variant was associated with V-gene and J-gene trimming of TCR beta chains, and the association was replicated in an independent cohort.

The CDR3 has 14 amino acids, counting the end cysteine and phenylalanine. Of all the DNA, just the CDR3 is kept, 42 bases in frame from base 1. V trim: 6 bases; J trim: 0 bases; unmatched bases: 2. The germline V gene specifies SGHRS as CDR1 and YFSETQ as CDR2. Points on this clone: The antigen it binds to is not known. Nothing much larger sits one base from this clone, and base qualities are not available.

The method was the immunoSEQ multiplex PCR assay. A mixture of 60 forward primers for TCR Vbeta segments and 13 reverse primers for TCR Jbeta segments was used in the multiplex PCR. The CDR3 region of rearranged TCR beta genes was amplified from genomic DNA by a multiplex PCR assay. On the Illumina HiSeq System, the amplified TCR beta libraries were sequenced as 87-base-pair reads. The study's own analysis went as follows. A later analysis counted approximately 76 million unique TCR beta chains across the 670 or so repertoires, and 10 million to 11 million of these chains were shared by at least two donors. Raw reads were error-corrected and collapsed into unique sequences by a nearest-neighbor algorithm in which closely related sequences were merged to remove PCR and sequencing errors. Alignment of CDR3 sequences to IMGT reference sequences was used to assign V, D and J gene segments. For a sequence to be retained, at least a six-nucleotide match to both a V gene segment and a J gene segment was required. A rearrangement counted as productive if the CDR3 had no stop codons and remained in frame with V and J, and every other rearrangement counted as non-productive. CDR3 was defined by IMGT convention, running from the second conserved V-encoded cysteine to the conserved J-encoded phenylalanine. The earlier analysis of fewer than 750 of the donors excluded sequences that lacked an unambiguous match to a single V gene segment. In an earlier analysis of 587 of the donors, a V segment was called functional when productive rearrangements were above 56.7%, and segregating when the standard deviation between donors exceeded 5%. A statistical classification framework was built for diagnosing cytomegalovirus status from the catalog of TCR beta chain sequences. V and J gene assignment, in a later analysis, came from comparing TCR nucleotide sequences with IMGT/GENE-DB human TR gene sequences. A later analysis assigned CDR3 sequences and most-parsimonious VDJ recombination scenarios with the TCRdist pipeline. In a later analysis, every TCR beta chain was defined by the combination of its CDR3 amino acid sequence and its V-gene family, and reads without a unique V-gene family were dropped. A later analysis removed 500 to 600 highly shared, low-generation-probability nucleotide sequences to deal with suspected cross-contamination and a sequencing artifact. In a later analysis, a clonal expansion index was calculated for each public chain from normalized within-repertoire ranks of inferred template counts. A later analysis computed generation probabilities with a VDJ recombination model fitted to out-of-frame rearrangements, and checked the results against IGoR. A later analysis scored TCR-TCR, TCR-HLA and TCR-CMV co-occurrence with hypergeometric tests, applying a repertoire-size bias correction to TCR pairs. In a later analysis, false discovery rates were estimated by permuting HLA or CMV assignments 20 times. In a later analysis, co-occurring TCRs were grouped with DBSCAN, and TCRdist sequence similarity was added when clustering was performed within HLA-allele-positive subsets. Repertoires with fewer than 30,000 or more than 120,000 public chains, plus five repertoires with anomalous nucleotide sharing, were excluded from co-occurrence clustering. TCRdb took over this immuneACCESS table, retaining in-frame rearrangements with V and J assigned. Such tables are incomplete; in checked studies, under half of the missing clones stem from an unresolved V gene, and the remainder is unexplained. The V and J calls and clone size are taken from that table; D and trimming were inferred from the DNA. This sample has about 120,000 clones in its table, and approximately 76% of those were observed once. Clones ranked in the top ten supply 30% of the sample.

In total, roughly 670 healthy bone marrow donors made up the cohort. Cohort members were all nominally healthy when sampled, although unrecorded immune exposures were likely present. The donor was CMV seropositive and belonged to the group of 250 to 300 seropositive cohort members. A peripheral blood sample was provided by each donor, and peripheral blood mononuclear cells were used for TCR beta sequencing. Genomic DNA extraction from the blood cell samples was performed with the Qiagen DNeasy Blood Extraction Kit. Sequences were obtained from PBMCs. The rearranged segments are TRBV5-1 and TRBJ2-2; TRBD1 agrees with 7 junctional bases. The receptor was derived from a man aged 60 to 69 in good health and CMV-seropositive. The nucleotide sequence is TGCGCCAGCACCGGGACAGCGAACACCGGGGAGCTGTTTTTT. It codes for CASTGTANTGELFF.